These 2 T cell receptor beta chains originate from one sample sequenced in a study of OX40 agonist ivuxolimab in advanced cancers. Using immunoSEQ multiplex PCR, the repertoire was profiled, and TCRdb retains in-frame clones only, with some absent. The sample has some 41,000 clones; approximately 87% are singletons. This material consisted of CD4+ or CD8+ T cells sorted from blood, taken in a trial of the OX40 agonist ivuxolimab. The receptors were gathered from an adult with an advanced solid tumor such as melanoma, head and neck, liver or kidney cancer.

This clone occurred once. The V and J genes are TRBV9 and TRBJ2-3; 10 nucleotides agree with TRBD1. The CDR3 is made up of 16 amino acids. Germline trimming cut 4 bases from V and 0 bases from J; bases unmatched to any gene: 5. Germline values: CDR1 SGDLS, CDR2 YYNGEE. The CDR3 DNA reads TGTGCCAGCAGCTCTGGGACAGGGGCTAGCACAGATACGCAGTATTTT. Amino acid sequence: CASSSGTGASTDTQYF.

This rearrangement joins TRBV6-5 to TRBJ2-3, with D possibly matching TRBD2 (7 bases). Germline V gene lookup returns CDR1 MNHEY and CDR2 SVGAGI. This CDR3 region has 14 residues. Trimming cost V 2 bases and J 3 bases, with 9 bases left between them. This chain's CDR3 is CASSYEGGTDTQYF. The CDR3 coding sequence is TGTGCCAGCAGTTACGAGGGGGGGACAGATACGCAGTATTTT.